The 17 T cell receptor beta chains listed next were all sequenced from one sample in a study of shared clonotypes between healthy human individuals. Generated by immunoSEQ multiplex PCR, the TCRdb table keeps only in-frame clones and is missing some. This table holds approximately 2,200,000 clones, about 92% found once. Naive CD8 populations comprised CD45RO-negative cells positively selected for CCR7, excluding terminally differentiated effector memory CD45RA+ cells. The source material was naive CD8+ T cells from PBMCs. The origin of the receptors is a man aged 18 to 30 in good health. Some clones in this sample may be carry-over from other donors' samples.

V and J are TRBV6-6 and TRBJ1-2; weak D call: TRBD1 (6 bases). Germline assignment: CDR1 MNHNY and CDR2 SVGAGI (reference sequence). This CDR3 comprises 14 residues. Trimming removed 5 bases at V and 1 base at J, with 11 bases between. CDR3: CASSRVQGNYGYTF. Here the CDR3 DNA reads TGTGCCAGCAGTCGGGTACAGGGTAACTATGGCTACACCTTC.

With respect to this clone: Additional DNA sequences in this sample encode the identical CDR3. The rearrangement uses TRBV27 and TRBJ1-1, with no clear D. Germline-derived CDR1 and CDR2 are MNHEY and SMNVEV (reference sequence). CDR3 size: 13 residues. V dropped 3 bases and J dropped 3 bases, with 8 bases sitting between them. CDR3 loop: CASSLGRHTEAFF. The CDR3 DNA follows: TGTGCCAGCAGTTTGGGGAGACACACTGAAGCTTTCTTT.

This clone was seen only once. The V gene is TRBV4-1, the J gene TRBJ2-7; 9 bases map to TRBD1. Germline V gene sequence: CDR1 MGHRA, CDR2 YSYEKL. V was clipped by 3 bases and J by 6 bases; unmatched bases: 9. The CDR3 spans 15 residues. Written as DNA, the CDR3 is TGCGCCAGCAGCCAGACAGGGGGTGCCGATCTCGAGCAGTACTTC. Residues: CASSQTGGADLEQYF.

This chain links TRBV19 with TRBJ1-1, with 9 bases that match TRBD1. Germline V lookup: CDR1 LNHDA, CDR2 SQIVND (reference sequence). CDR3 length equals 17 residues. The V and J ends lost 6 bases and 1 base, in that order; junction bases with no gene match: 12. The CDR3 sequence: CASSIPRDRAQNTEAFF. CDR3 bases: TGTGCCAGTAGCATACCGCGGGACAGGGCTCAGAACACTGAAGCTTTCTTT.

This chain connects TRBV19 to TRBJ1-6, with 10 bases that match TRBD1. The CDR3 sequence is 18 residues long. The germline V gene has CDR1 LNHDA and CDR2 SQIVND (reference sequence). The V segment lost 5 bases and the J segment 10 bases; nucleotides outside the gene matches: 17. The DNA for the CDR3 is TGTGCCAGTAGTGTAATGCTAAGAGACAGGGGGCGGCGGTCACCCCTCCACTTT. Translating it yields CASSVMLRDRGRRSPLHF. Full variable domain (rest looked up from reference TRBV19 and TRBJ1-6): DGGITQSPKYLFRKEGQNVTLSCEQNLNHDAMYWYRQDPGQGLRLIYYSQIVNDFQKGDIAEGYSVSREKKESFPLTVTSAQKNPTAFYLCASSVMLRDRGRRSPLHFGNGTRLTVT.

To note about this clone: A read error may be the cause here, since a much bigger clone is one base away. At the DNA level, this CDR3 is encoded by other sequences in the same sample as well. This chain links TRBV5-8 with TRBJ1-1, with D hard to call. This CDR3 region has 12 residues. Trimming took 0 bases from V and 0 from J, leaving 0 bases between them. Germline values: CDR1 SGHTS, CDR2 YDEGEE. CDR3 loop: CASSLVNTEAFF. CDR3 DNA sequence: TGTGCCAGCAGCTTGGTGAACACTGAAGCTTTCTTT.

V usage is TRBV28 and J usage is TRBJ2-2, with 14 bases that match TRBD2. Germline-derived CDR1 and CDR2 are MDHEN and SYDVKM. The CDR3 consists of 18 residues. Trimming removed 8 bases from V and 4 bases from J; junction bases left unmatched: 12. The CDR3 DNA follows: TGTGCCAGCGAAGGAACCGGGACTAGCGGGGGAGGCACCGGGGAGCTGTTTTTT. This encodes CASEGTGTSGGGTGELFF.

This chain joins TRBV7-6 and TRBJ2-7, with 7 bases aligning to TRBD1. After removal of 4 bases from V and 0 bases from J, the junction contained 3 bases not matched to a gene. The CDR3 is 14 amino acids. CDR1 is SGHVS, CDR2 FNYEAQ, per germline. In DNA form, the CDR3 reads TGTGCCAGCAGCTCCCGGGACAGCTCCTACGAGCAGTACTTC. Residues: CASSSRDSSYEQYF.

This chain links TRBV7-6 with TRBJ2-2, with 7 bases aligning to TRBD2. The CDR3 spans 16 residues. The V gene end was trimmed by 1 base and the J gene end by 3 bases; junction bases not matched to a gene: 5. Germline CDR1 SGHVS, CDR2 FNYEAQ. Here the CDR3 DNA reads TGTGCCAGCAGCTTAGTATTGGGAGGGGACACCGGGGAGCTGTTTTTT. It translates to CASSLVLGGDTGELFF.

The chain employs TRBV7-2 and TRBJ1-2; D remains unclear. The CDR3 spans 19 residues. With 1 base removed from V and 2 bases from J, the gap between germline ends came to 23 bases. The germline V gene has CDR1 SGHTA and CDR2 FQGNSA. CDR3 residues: CASSLDHFAEKTLNYGYTF. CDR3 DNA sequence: TGTGCCAGCAGCTTAGATCATTTCGCGGAGAAGACACTGAACTATGGCTACACCTTC.

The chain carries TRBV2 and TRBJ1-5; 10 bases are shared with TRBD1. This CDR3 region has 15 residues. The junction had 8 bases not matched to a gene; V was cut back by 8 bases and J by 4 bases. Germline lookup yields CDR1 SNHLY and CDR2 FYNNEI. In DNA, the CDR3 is TGTGCCAGCGTCATTGGGACAGGGGTTAATCAGCCCCAGCATTTT. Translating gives CASVIGTGVNQPQHF.

The CDR3 region has the DNA TGTGCCAGCAGCTTAGAAGAGGACCCTAGCACAGATACGCAGTATTTT. As protein: CASSLEEDPSTDTQYF. This chain connects TRBV7-9 to TRBJ2-3, with D unresolved. The V end lost 1 base, the J end lost 0 bases, and 11 bases lay between the germline ends. Germline loops: CDR1 SEHNR, CDR2 FQNEAQ (reference sequence). There are 16 residues in the CDR3. The full variable domain, rest sourced from reference TRBV7-9 and TRBJ2-3, is DTGVSQNPRHKITKRGQNVTFRCDPISEHNRLYWYRQTLGQGPEFLTYFQNEAQLEKSRLLSDRFSAERPKGSFSTLEIQRTEQGDSAMYLCASSLEEDPSTDTQYFGPGTRLTVL.

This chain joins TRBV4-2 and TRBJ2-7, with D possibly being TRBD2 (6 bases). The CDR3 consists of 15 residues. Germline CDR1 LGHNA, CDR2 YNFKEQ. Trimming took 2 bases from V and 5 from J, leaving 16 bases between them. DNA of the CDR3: TGTGCCAGCAGCCAACCCCTTGCGGGATTCGACGAGCAGTACTTC. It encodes CASSQPLAGFDEQYF.

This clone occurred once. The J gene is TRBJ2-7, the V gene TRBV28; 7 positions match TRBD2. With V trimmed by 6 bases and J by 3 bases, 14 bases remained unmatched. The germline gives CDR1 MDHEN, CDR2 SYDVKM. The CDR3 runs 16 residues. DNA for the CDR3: TGTGCCAGCAGCGTCCCGATATCGTGGGAGGGCTACGAGCAGTACTTC. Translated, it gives CASSVPISWEGYEQYF. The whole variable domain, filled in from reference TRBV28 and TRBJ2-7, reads DVKVTQSSRYLVKRTGEKVFLECVQDMDHENMFWYRQDPGLGLRLIYFSYDVKMKEKGDIPEGYSVSREKKERFSLILESASTNQTSMYLCASSVPISWEGYEQYFGPGTRLTVT.

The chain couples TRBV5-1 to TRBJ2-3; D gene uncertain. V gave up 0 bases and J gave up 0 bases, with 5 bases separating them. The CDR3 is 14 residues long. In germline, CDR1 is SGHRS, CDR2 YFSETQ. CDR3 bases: TGCGCCAGCAGCTTGGCAGAAAGCACAGATACGCAGTATTTT. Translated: CASSLAESTDTQYF.

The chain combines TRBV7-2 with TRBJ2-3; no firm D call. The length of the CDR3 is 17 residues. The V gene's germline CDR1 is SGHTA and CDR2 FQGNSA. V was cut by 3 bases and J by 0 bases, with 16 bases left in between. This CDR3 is CASSFRTVGSSTDTQYF. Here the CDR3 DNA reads TGTGCCAGCAGCTTTCGGACGGTAGGCTCTAGCACAGATACGCAGTATTTT.

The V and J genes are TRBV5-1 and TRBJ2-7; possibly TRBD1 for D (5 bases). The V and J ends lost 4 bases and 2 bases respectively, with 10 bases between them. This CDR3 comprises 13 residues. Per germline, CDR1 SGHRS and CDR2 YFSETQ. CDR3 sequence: CASSPDIPYEQYF. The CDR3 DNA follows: TGCGCCAGCAGCCCGGACATTCCCTACGAGCAGTACTTC.